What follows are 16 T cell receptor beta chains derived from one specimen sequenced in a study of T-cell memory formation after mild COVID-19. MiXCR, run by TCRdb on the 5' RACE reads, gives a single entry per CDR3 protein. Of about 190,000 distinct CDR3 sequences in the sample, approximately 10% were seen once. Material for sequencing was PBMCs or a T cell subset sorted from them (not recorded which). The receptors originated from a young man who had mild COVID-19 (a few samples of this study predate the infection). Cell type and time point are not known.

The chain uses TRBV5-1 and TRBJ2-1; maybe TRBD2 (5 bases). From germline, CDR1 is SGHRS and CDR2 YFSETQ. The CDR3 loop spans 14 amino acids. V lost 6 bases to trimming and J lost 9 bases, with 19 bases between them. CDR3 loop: CASTFLAGRSEQFF. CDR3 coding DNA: TGCGCCAGCACCTTCCTCGCGGGTCGGAGTGAGCAGTTCTTC.

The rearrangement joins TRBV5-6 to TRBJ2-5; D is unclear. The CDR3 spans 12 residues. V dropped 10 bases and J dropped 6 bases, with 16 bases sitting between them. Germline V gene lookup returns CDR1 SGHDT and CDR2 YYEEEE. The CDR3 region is CAPKGSCKTQYF. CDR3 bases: TGTGCCCCGAAGGGTAGCTGCAAGACCCAGTACTTC. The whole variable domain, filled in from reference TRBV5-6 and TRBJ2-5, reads DAGVTQSPTHLIKTRGQQVTLRCSPKSGHDTVSWYQQALGQGPQFIFQYYEEEERQRGNFPDRFSGHQFPNYSSELNVNALLLGDSALYLCAPKGSCKTQYFGPGTRLLVL.

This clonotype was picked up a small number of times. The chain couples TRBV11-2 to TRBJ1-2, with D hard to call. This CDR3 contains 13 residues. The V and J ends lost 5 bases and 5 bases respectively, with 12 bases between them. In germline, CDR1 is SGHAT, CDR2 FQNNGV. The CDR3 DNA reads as TGTGCCAGCAGCCTTATGATGGGGTATGGCTACACCTTC. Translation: CASSLMMGYGYTF.

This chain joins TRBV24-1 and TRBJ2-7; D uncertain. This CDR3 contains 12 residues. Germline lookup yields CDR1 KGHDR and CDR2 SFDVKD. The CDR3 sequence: CPDGLVLYEQYV. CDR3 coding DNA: TGTCCGGACGGCCTTGTCCTCTACGAGCAGTACGTC.

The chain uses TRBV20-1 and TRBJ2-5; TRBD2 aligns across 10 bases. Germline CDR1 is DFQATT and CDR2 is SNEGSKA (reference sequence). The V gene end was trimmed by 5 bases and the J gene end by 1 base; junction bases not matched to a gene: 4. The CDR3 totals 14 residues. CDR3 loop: CSAQSGGAQETQYF. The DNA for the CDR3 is TGCAGTGCTCAGAGCGGGGGGGCCCAAGAGACCCAGTACTTC.

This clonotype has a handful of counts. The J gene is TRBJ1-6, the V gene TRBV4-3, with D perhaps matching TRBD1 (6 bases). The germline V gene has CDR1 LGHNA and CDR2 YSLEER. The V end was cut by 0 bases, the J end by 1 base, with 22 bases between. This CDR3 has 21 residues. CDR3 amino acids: CASSQDGLQGRRMSYNSPLHF. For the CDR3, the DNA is TGCGCCAGCAGCCAAGATGGTTTACAGGGTCGGCGAATGTCCTATAATTCACCCCTCCACTTT.

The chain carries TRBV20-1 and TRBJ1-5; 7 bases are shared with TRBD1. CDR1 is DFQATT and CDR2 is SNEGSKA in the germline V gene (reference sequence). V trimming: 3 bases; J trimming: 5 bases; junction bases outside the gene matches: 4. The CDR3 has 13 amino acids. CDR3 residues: CSASRGVDQPQHF. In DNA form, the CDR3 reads TGCAGTGCTAGCAGGGGGGTCGATCAGCCCCAGCATTTT.

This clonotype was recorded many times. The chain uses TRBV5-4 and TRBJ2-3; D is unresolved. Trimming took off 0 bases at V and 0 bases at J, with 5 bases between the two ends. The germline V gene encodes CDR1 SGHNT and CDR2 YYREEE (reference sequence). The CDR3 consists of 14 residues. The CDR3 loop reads CASSLDLSTDTQYF. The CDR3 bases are TGTGCCAGCAGCTTGGACCTGAGCACAGATACGCAGTATTTT. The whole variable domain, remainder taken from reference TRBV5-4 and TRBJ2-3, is ETGVTQSPTHLIKTRGQQVTLRCSSQSGHNTVSWYQQALGQGPQFIFQYYREEENGRGNFPPRFSGLQFPNYSSELNVNALELDDSALYLCASSLDLSTDTQYFGPGTRLTVL.

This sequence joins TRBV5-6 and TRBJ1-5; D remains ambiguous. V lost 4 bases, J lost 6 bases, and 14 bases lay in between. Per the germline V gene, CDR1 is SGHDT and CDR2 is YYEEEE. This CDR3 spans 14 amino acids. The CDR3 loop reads CASSLWVFPQPQHF. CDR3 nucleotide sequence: TGTGCCAGCAGCCTGTGGGTTTTCCCTCAGCCCCAGCATTTT.

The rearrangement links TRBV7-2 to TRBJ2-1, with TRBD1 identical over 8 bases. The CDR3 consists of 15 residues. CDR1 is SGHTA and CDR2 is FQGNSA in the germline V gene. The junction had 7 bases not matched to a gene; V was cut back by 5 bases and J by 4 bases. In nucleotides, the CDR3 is TGTGCCAGCAGCCTCGGACAGGGCGGATACAATGAGCAGTTCTTC. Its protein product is CASSLGQGGYNEQFF.

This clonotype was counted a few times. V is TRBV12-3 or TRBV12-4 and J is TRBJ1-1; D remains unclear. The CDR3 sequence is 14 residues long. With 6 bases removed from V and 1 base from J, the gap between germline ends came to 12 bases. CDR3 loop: CASSLMISNTEAFF. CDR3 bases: TGTGCCAGCAGCCTTATGATTTCGAACACTGAAGCTTTCTTT.

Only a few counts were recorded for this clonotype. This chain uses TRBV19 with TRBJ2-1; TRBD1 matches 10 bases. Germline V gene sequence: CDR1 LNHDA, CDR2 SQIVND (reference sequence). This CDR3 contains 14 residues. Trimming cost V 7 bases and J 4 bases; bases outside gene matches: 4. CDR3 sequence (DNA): TGTGCCAGTATGGGGGACAGGGGATACAATGAGCAGTTCTTC. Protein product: CASMGDRGYNEQFF. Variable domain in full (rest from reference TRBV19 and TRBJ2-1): DGGITQSPKYLFRKEGQNVTLSCEQNLNHDAMYWYRQDPGQGLRLIYYSQIVNDFQKGDIAEGYSVSREKKESFPLTVTSAQKNPTAFYLCASMGDRGYNEQFFGPGTRLTVL.

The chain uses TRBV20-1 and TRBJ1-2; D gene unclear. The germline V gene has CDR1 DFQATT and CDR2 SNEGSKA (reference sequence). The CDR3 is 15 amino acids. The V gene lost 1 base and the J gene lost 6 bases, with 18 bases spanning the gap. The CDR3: CSARAPPTPWDGYTF. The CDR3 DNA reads TGCAGTGCTAGAGCCCCCCCTACACCCTGGGATGGCTACACCTTC.

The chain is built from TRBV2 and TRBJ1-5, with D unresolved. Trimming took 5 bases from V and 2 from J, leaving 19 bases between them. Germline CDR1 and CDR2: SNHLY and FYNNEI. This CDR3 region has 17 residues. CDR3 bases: TGTGCCAGCAGTCCTCCACAATGGGGTATTGGCAATCAGCCCCAGCATTTT. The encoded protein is CASSPPQWGIGNQPQHF.

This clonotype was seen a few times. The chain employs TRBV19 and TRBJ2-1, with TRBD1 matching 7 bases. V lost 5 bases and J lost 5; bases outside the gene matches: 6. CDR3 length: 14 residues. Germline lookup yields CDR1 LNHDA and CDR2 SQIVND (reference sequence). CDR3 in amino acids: CASSLRDRDNEQFF. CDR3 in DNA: TGTGCCAGTAGTCTCCGGGACAGAGACAATGAGCAGTTCTTC.

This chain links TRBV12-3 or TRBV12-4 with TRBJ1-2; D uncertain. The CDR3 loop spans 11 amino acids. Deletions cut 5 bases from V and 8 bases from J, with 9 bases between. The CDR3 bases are TGTGCCAGCAGTGCGCGCGGGGGCTACACCTTC. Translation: CASSARGGYTF.